Presented here are 6 T cell receptor beta chains from one specimen sequenced in a study of shared clonotypes between healthy human individuals. Sequencing was performed with immunoSEQ multiplex PCR; in TCRdb, only in-frame clones are kept and a portion is missing. The table records around 1.1 million clones, approximately 78% of them present only once. Sequenced input: memory CD4+ T cells from PBMCs. The subset: CD45RA-negative fraction. These receptors all come from a man aged 18-30 years in good health. Some clones in this sample may be carry-over from other donors' samples.

This chain connects TRBV6-1 to TRBJ2-7, with D possibly TRBD1 on 6 matching bases. CDR1 is MNHNS, CDR2 SASEGT, per germline. With 10 bases removed from V and 3 bases from J, the gap between germline ends came to 22 bases. The CDR3 is 15 residues long. The CDR3 loop is CATTRDIRRYYEQYF. The CDR3, as DNA: TGTGCCACCACCCGGGACATTCGACGGTACTACGAGCAGTACTTC.

This chain joins TRBV6-5 and TRBJ1-4; possibly TRBD1 for D (6 bases). Germline-derived CDR1 and CDR2 are MNHEY and SVGAGI. V was trimmed by 6 bases and J by 4 bases, leaving 12 bases between them. This CDR3 is built from 14 residues. The CDR3 spells CASSLGQLNEKLFF. Written as DNA, the CDR3 is TGTGCCAGCAGCCTAGGACAGCTTAATGAAAAACTGTTTTTT.

The V and J genes are TRBV5-1 and TRBJ2-1; D is possibly TRBD2 (6 bases). With 4 bases removed from V and 0 bases from J, the gap between germline ends came to 26 bases. The CDR3 runs to 20 residues. Germline CDR1 SGHRS, CDR2 YFSETQ. The CDR3 protein is CASSPGLGSERVISYNEQFF. CDR3 DNA sequence: TGCGCCAGCAGCCCCGGATTGGGGAGCGAGCGGGTCATCTCCTACAATGAGCAGTTCTTC.

This rearrangement joins TRBV9 to TRBJ2-1; tentative D call: TRBD1 (5 bases). Germline values: CDR1 SGDLS, CDR2 YYNGEE. The CDR3 sequence is 15 residues long. The V end lost 3 bases, the J end lost 3 bases, and 13 bases lay between the germline ends. The CDR3 DNA follows: TGTGCCAGCAGCGCTTTAGGGGCGATCTACAATGAGCAGTTCTTC. Translation: CASSALGAIYNEQFF. Drawing the rest from reference TRBV9 and TRBJ2-1, the complete variable domain is DSGVTQTPKHLITATGQRVTLRCSPRSGDLSVYWYQQSLDQGLQFLIQYYNGEERAKGNILERFSAQQFPDLHSELNLSSLELGDSALYFCASSALGAIYNEQFFGPGTRLTVL.

The chain uses TRBV15 and TRBJ2-3; 9 bases are a match to TRBD2. This CDR3 contains 17 residues. CDR1 and CDR2 from the germline V gene are LNHNV and YYDKDF (reference sequence). The trim removed 1 base at V and 0 bases at J, leaving 5 bases unmatched. CDR3 nucleotide sequence: TGTGCCACCAGCAGAGGGGCTAGCGGGATTAGCACAGATACGCAGTATTTT. Its translation: CATSRGASGISTDTQYF.

This clone was recorded many times. The chain couples TRBV5-1 to TRBJ2-3; possible D gene TRBD2, 6 bases. Germline CDR1 and CDR2: SGHRS and YFSETQ. The CDR3 consists of 16 residues. V lost 5 bases, J lost 2 bases, and 18 bases lay in between. CDR3 amino acids: CASRPATSRITDTQYF. CDR3 bases: TGCGCCAGCAGGCCAGCAACTAGCAGAATCACAGATACGCAGTATTTT. The full variable domain, rest sourced from reference TRBV5-1 and TRBJ2-3, is KAGVTQTPRYLIKTRGQQVTLSCSPISGHRSVSWYQQTPGQGLQFLFEYFSETQRNKGNFPGRFSGRQFSNSRSEMNVSTLELGDSALYLCASRPATSRITDTQYFGPGTRLTVL.